Sequencing of this T cell receptor beta chain was carried out in a study of Graves' ophthalmopathy and Graves' hyperthyroidism (dated by TCRdb to 2017 to 2018). Background for the entire study: Peripheral blood was collected before any treatment was given, at the time of initial diagnosis. An independent validation cohort was composed of about 20 hyperthyroidism patients and over 15 patients who later progressed from hyperthyroidism to ophthalmopathy. TCR beta repertoire signatures were used to distinguish Graves' ophthalmopathy from Graves' hyperthyroidism and to predict progression to ophthalmopathy. Following sample collection, hyperthyroidism patients were given methimazole at a starting dose of 30 mg daily, and ophthalmopathy patients were given high-dose intravenous methylprednisolone. In roughly 6 hyperthyroidism patients, T-cell repertoires of thyroid tissue and blood were compared. In total, 135 blood samples were TCR-sequenced: some 40 ophthalmopathy, roughly 77 hyperthyroidism and approximately 17 hyperthyroidism-to-ophthalmopathy patients. To explore V-J signatures that separate ophthalmopathy from hyperthyroidism, a discovery set of fewer than 110 patients was enrolled, consisting of roughly 45 with ophthalmopathy and under 65 with stable hyperthyroidism.

A patient counted as having stable hyperthyroidism if there was no progression to ophthalmopathy within 18 months of follow-up. Hyperthyroidism patients were newly diagnosed, with disease duration under 2 months, and aged 18 to 65 years. Patients with other autoimmune diseases, uncontrolled infections, pregnancy or lactation were excluded from the study. Diagnosis was based on clinical symptoms, serum thyroxine, TRAb, thyroid ultrasound and orbital computed tomography. Using Ficoll-Paque density gradient centrifugation, PBMCs were isolated from 8.5 to 10 ml of fresh peripheral blood. Total RNA was extracted using Trizol reagent, and RNA quality was checked on an Agilent 2100 Bioanalyzer. For repertoire sequencing, TCR beta CDR3 regions were amplified from RNA transcripts. HTBI primers and the Qiagen OneStep RT-PCR kit were used in a first-round RT-PCR, which was followed by a second-round multiplex PCR, size selection and purification. Libraries were sequenced paired-end with 100 bp reads on an Illumina HiSeq2000. Per the authors' processing: Reads were processed with SOAPnuke, discarding reads with adapters, uncalled bases, mean Phred below 15, or no exact constant-primer or identifier match. COPE v1.2.5 was used to merge the high-quality paired reads. Clonotypes were defined as unique nucleotide sequences and were aligned to IMGT TRB V, D and J references using MiTCR v1.1. The analysis was limited to V-J combinations with a frequency above 0.0001, which together covered approximately 99% of repertoires. For each V-J combination, a TCR clonal expansion and chaos score was defined as F50 clonal expansion divided by the chaos observed in the TCRdist matrix. Welch's t-statistics and random forest were used to reduce the features to around 13 V-J combinations, which were then used as input to a naive Bayes classifier. Thyroid-blood repertoire similarity was quantified with the Morisita-Horn index. The raw public reads went through TCRdb reprocessing: fastp at Q25, MiXCR clone calling, in-frame beta chains kept. For every CDR3 protein sequence, its rows merge into one entry that carries the most common genes and DNA. The V and J calls, along with clone size, are taken from TCRdb and not from the paper's own processing. This sample holds some 370,000 distinct CDR3 sequences; 17% were observed only once. Approximately 2.4% of the sample rests with the top ten.

Ten or more counts support this clonotype. What antigen it recognizes has not been identified. Per-base quality was not reported, and no clone a single base away is much larger than it. Overall results and qualifications from the work: Sample size was not statistically predetermined, and group allocation was not concealed from the investigators. Most of the expanded thyroid clonotypes with a frequency above 0.001 were also detected in blood, and it was suggested that the thyroid immune response may be reflected by blood repertoires. In validation, the model predicted ophthalmopathy progression with over 60% sensitivity and 72.22% specificity; 12 predicted patients were CT-confirmed with GO in a median of around 6.5 months. The 13-signature model separated ophthalmopathy from stable hyperthyroidism with approximately 90% sensitivity and around 84% specificity in cross-validation, and 80%/75% in the test set.

The TCR was taken from an adult woman with stable Graves' hyperthyroidism. The sample taken for sequencing was peripheral blood.

CDR3 protein: CASSLSQTEAFF. DNA sequence: TGTGCCAGCAGTTTGTCCCAGACTGAAGCTTTCTTT. The chain was built from TRBV28 and TRBJ1-1; the D gene is not confidently resolved. Cut back by 3 bases and 5 bases, the V and J ends lie 7 bases apart. Counted from cysteine to phenylalanine, this CDR3 has 12 amino acids. Only the CDR3 DNA is retained, 36 bases long and in frame from the first base. CDR1 and CDR2 (MDHEN, SYDVKM) derive from the germline V gene.